The sequence of this TCR beta chain was determined in a study of T cell responses to AZD1222 COVID-19 vaccine. Findings of the study overall: Most donors were white British, females outnumbered males, and clonal diversity was possibly underestimated. Just a handful of AZD1222 recipients were seropositive at baseline. Repertoire samples came only from after the peak T cell response.

The CDR3 totals 16 residues. The V gene's germline CDR1 is LGHNA and CDR2 YNFKEQ. V lost 1 base to trimming and J lost 4 bases; unmatched junction nucleotides: 7. A word on this clone: Its antigen is not known.

Profiled with immunoSEQ multiplex PCR; TCRdb holds only in-frame clones, not every one. The sample holds fewer than 110,000 clones, about nine tenths seen once. This sequence originates from an adult in good health. The material was peripheral blood, obtained on day 0 of AZD1222 vaccination. The rearrangement joins TRBV4-2 to TRBJ2-5; TRBD1 agrees at 9 bases. In nucleotides, the CDR3 is TGTGCCAGCAGCCAAGGAACAGGGGGCGCGGGAGAGACCCAGTACTTC. Its translation: CASSQGTGGAGETQYF.